Detailed here is one TCR beta chain. Which antigen it targets is not known. Base-call qualities are not available, and no considerably larger clone is one nucleotide away. This record belongs to a study of blood T cell repertoires in COVID-19 (dated by TCRdb to between 2020 and 2021). About the full investigation: Collaborator samples came from the United States, Italy and Spain and covered acute and convalescent phases of COVID-19. The material from the prospective study consisted of cDNA or gDNA derived from T cells, B-cell-depleted T cells, or PBMCs. Subjects who had been exposed to COVID-19, were actively infected with it, or had recovered from it provided the deeply sampled blood TCRbeta repertoires that made up the dataset. The sample metadata nearly always contained a de-identified subject ID, COVID-19 status, age in years and sex. HLA class I and class II types, where available, came from metadata supplied by the sample provider rather than from assay-based typing. The repertoires were released in a freely available public database meant as a resource for research on the immune response to SARS-CoV-2. Samples came from the ongoing ImmuneRACE study (first 160 participants) plus 1,254 subjects from 6 global collaborators.

What the work shows at the level of the full study, not this receptor alone: The quantity of clinical and demographic metadata differed by source and by participant and was supplied without curation.

Including cysteine and phenylalanine, the CDR3 has 12 amino acids. The read is trimmed to its CDR3 DNA, 36 bases read in frame from base 1. The germline V and J ends show losses of 0 bases and 7 bases respectively, and no gene match explains 2 bases of the junction. The germline V gene provides CDR1 SQVTM and CDR2 ANQGSEA. The immunoSEQ Assay, a bias-controlled multiplex PCR, was used to amplify TCRbeta CDR3 regions from genomic DNA. Concerning the study's data processing: The number of nucleated cells in each sample was estimated from the amplification of reference gene primers within the assay. To quantify the absolute abundance of each unique TCRbeta CDR3 rearrangement, sequence reads were collapsed and filtered. For each sample, productive Simpson clonality was calculated as the square root of Simpson's diversity index across productive rearrangements. In TCRdb, the immuneACCESS table is reduced to in-frame sequences with V and J assigned. These tables do not hold every clone; where another copy was compared, an unresolved V gene accounts for under half, and the others remain unexplained. V, J and clone size were drawn from that table, and D and trimming were deduced from the DNA. For this sample there are roughly 250,000 clones; just over 90% appear just once. The biggest ten clones account for 1.5% to 2% of the sample.

Participants in the prospective study were aged about 18 to 100 years, lived in 20 to 25 United States geographic areas, and enrolled through a virtual design. To assign participants to cohorts, the prospective study relied on clinical history that participants themselves reported in a screening survey and a study questionnaire. Recovered participants in ImmuneRACE Cohort 3 were defined by two consecutive negative NP/OP PCR tests, clearance by a healthcare professional, or resolution of symptoms. Mobile phlebotomists in the prospective study collected whole blood, serum and a nasopharyngeal or oropharyngeal swab from every participant. Participants in the prospective study had the option to provide additional blood draws and questionnaires over an approximately 2-month period. Blood samples from the prospective study were shipped frozen or at room temperature prior to DNA extraction.

The clonotype comes from a woman between 18 and 29 years old who had recovered from COVID-19. The chain uses TRBV29-1 and TRBJ1-1; TRBD1 matches 7 bases in the middle. Specimen: PBMCs or T cells enriched from blood (not recorded which). The CDR3 has the sequence CSVEDRTGEAFF. The bases are TGCAGCGTTGAAGATAGGACAGGTGAAGCTTTCTTT.